This passage covers 16 T cell receptor beta chains from one sample sequenced in a study of blood T cells in healthy people across ages (dated by TCRdb to the mid-2010s). The library was generated by 5' RACE. Sequencing took place on an Illumina HiSeq 2500. The second PCR ran for about 6 to 11 cycles and used a J-beta primer mix along with a sample-barcoded 5' primer. TCRdb took the public reads, trimmed them with fastp at Q25, ran MiXCR for clone calling and kept in-frame beta chains. Rows are combined by CDR3 protein, so each entry shows the most common genes and DNA. Present in this sample are 650,000 to 700,000 distinct CDR3 sequences, over 40% of which were seen just once. Clones ranked in the top ten supply approximately 13% of the sample. Sequenced: blood. The receptors were sampled from a woman of 80 years or more in good health.

Of note for this clonotype: Possible read error: a much larger clone is one base away. The gene calls are TRBV10-3 and TRBJ2-3; D might be TRBD2 (5 bases). The CDR3 runs to 12 residues. Trimming shortened V by 10 bases and J by 4 bases, and 12 bases separated the two germline ends. The germline gives CDR1 ENHRY, CDR2 SYGVKD. The CDR3: CANKADSDTQYF. The CDR3 bases are TGTGCCAACAAAGCGGACTCAGATACGCAGTATTTT.

The rearrangement joins TRBV28 to TRBJ1-2; no reliable D call. With 3 bases removed from V and 8 bases from J, the gap between germline ends came to 10 bases. CDR1 MDHEN and CDR2 SYDVKM come from the germline V gene. This CDR3 spans 12 amino acids. CDR3 amino acids: CASSLGRLGYTF. In DNA form, the CDR3 reads TGTGCCAGCAGTTTGGGGAGGCTCGGCTACACCTTC.

CDR3 coding DNA: TGTGCCAGCAGCCGGGGACAGTACGAACAGCCCCAGCATTTT. As protein: CASSRGQYEQPQHF. The chain recombines TRBV12-3 or TRBV12-4 with TRBJ1-5, with 7 bases aligning to TRBD1. V lost 6 bases, J lost 7 bases, and 9 bases stayed unmatched. CDR3 length: 14 amino acids.

This clonotype was counted many times. The chain employs TRBV12-3 or TRBV12-4 and TRBJ2-3; D might be TRBD2 (6 bases). The V end lost 5 bases, the J end lost 0 bases, and 18 bases lay between the germline ends. CDR3 length: 17 amino acids. CDR3 in DNA: TGTGCCAGCAGTCTTAGCGGTAGGGAACTTAGCACAGATACGCAGTATTTT. The encoded protein is CASSLSGRELSTDTQYF.

The gene calls are TRBV6-6 and TRBJ2-7; possible D gene TRBD2, 5 bases. Trimming pared 6 bases from V and 10 bases from J, leaving 22 bases between. Germline lookup yields CDR1 MNHNY and CDR2 SVGAGI (reference sequence). The CDR3 covers 14 residues. For the CDR3, the DNA is TGTGCCAGCAGGACTCGGACCTCCGGGGATATTCAGTACTTC. Protein sequence: CASRTRTSGDIQYF.

A few counts support this clonotype. In nucleotides, the CDR3 is TGTGCCAGCCGGACAGGGACTTACGAGCAGTACTTC. This sequence encodes CASRTGTYEQYF. The chain is built from TRBV2 and TRBJ2-7; TRBD1 agrees at 8 bases. This CDR3 is 12 amino acids long. Germline V gene lookup returns CDR1 SNHLY and CDR2 FYNNEI. With 8 bases clipped from V and 4 bases from J, the junction kept 4 bases outside the gene matches. The full variable domain, its missing parts supplied by reference TRBV2 and TRBJ2-7, is EPEVTQTPSHQVTQMGQEVILRCVPISNHLYFYWYRQILGQKVEFLVSFYNNEISEKSEIFDDQFSVERPDGSNFTLKIRSTKLEDSAMYFCASRTGTYEQYFGPGTRLTVT.

This clonotype was seen a handful of times. Since a much larger clone is just one base distant, this may be a read error. The genes are TRBV9 and TRBJ2-1; the D gene could be TRBD1 or TRBD2 (5 bases each). Germline CDR1 SGDLS, CDR2 YYNGEE. The CDR3 totals 13 residues. CDR3 sequence reads: CARSPGRYNEQFF. CDR3 nucleotide sequence: TGTGCCCGCAGCCCGGGACGTTACAATGAGCAGTTCTTC. Variable domain in full (rest from reference TRBV9 and TRBJ2-1): DSGVTQTPKHLITATGQRVTLRCSPRSGDLSVYWYQQSLDQGLQFLIQYYNGEERAKGNILERFSAQQFPDLHSELNLSSLELGDSALYFCARSPGRYNEQFFGPGTRLTVL.

In this sample, this clonotype turned up a few times. A much bigger clone sits one base away, suggesting this may be a read error. This sequence joins TRBV5-1 and TRBJ2-4; D may be TRBD2 (5 bases). The CDR3 covers 15 residues. Per the germline V gene, CDR1 is SGHRS and CDR2 is YFSETQ. V gave up 0 bases and J gave up 13 bases, with 20 bases separating them. The CDR3 is CASSLDIERSNEQYF. Written as DNA, the CDR3 is TGCGCCAGCAGCTTGGATATTGAGCGGAGCAATGAGCAGTACTTC.

This chain uses TRBV24-1 with TRBJ2-2, with D unclear. The CDR3 length is 14 residues. V dropped 4 bases and J dropped 3 bases, with 8 bases sitting between them. CDR1 is KGHDR and CDR2 is SFDVKD in the germline V gene. CDR3 loop: CATSDPMYTGELFF. CDR3 coding DNA: TGTGCCACCAGTGACCCGATGTACACCGGGGAGCTGTTTTTT.

The chain combines TRBV6-1 with TRBJ2-1, with 7 bases matching TRBD2. CDR1 is MNHNS, CDR2 SASEGT, per germline. The CDR3 has 13 residues. J lost 10 bases, V lost 5 bases, and 8 bases had no gene match. In DNA, the CDR3 is TGTGCCAGCAGTCCAGCGGGATCTTTCGAGCAGTTCTTC. It codes for CASSPAGSFEQFF.

This chain joins TRBV7-9 and TRBJ2-7; 10 positions match TRBD1. With V trimmed by 1 base and J by 6 bases, 9 bases remained unmatched. Germline lookup yields CDR1 SEHNR and CDR2 FQNEAQ (reference sequence). The CDR3 extends over 16 amino acids. The DNA for the CDR3 is TGTGCCAGCAGCTTAGATCCGCGGACAGGGGGACGCGAGCAGTACTTC. This encodes CASSLDPRTGGREQYF.

The chain combines TRBV25-1 with TRBJ2-4; 11 bases line up with TRBD1. This CDR3 is 20 amino acids long. Germline V gives CDR1 MGHDK, CDR2 SYGVNS. Unmatched junction bases numbered 16, after V lost 4 bases and J lost 2 bases. DNA for the CDR3: TGTGCCAGCAGTGGTGATTTTTCTGGGGACAGGGGGATATCCAAAAACATTCAGTACTTC. It codes for CASSGDFSGDRGISKNIQYF.

The chain is built from TRBV5-5 and TRBJ2-5, with D possibly TRBD2 on 7 matching bases. Looked up from germline, CDR1 is SGHKS and CDR2 is YYEKEE (reference sequence). The CDR3 covers 14 residues. In DNA form, the CDR3 reads TGTGCTAGTCCACAGGGAGGGCAGAGAGAGACCCAGTACTTC. Translating gives CASPQGGQRETQYF.

This clonotype was recorded at least ten times. The chain carries TRBV5-1 and TRBJ2-5; maybe TRBD2 (5 bases). TRBJ2-7 matches the DNA end more closely, so the J call is doubtful. The CDR3 loop spans 14 amino acids. The germline V gene encodes CDR1 SGHRS and CDR2 YFSETQ. DNA for the CDR3: TGCGCCAGCAGCTTGTTGCCTAGCTCTATCGAGCAGTACTTC. As protein: CASSLLPSSIEQYF.

The chain joins TRBV29-1 to TRBJ2-1, with TRBD2 matching 8 bases. After removal of 6 bases from V and 0 bases from J, the junction contained 4 bases not matched to a gene. From germline, CDR1 is SQVTM and CDR2 ANQGSEA. The CDR3 has 14 amino acids. The CDR3 sequence: CSVSGGNSYNEQFF. CDR3 in DNA: TGCAGCGTCTCGGGGGGGAACTCCTACAATGAGCAGTTCTTC.

There are many counts of this clonotype. The chain combines TRBV12-3 or TRBV12-4 with TRBJ1-6, with a possible D match to TRBD1 (5 bases). Trimming shortened V by 5 bases and J by 8 bases, and 16 bases separated the two germline ends. The CDR3 runs to 15 residues. The CDR3 DNA reads TGTGCCAGCAGTCGAACCCCCGGGGGGGATTCACCCCTCCACTTT. Amino acid sequence: CASSRTPGGDSPLHF.